Listed below are T cell receptor beta chains from one sample, sequenced in a study of cytomegalovirus exposure and HLA in healthy donors. Produced via immunoSEQ multiplex PCR; TCRdb's table is partial and in-frame only. The repertoire has under 250,000 clones, 80% to 85% of them found once; the top ten carry 0.71%. Sample: PBMCs. These receptors came from a boy aged 2 to 10 in good health and CMV-seronegative. Each CDR3 is given without its conserved first and last residue. The order of the fields is V gene, J gene, D gene, CDR3 protein. D genes are given only for firm matches.

TRBV9,TRBJ1-1,TRBD1,ASSPPDRDMNTEAF
TRBV30,TRBJ2-1,NA,AWSVILSGNEQF
TRBV11-3,TRBJ2-2,TRBD2,ASSQLGGANTGELF
TRBV13,TRBJ2-3,NA,ASSAEDTTQY
TRBV30,TRBJ1-5,TRBD1,AWAPGQGLGAQH
TRBV27,TRBJ1-2,NA,ASSDSINYGYT
TRBV6-4,TRBJ2-7,TRBD2,ASSVGGGAYEQY
TRBV25-1,TRBJ1-1,NA,ASSERTVNTEAF
TRBV25-1,TRBJ2-7,NA,ASSSRGGLVYEQY
TRBV30,TRBJ2-2,NA,AWSARTGELF
TRBV5-4,TRBJ2-2,TRBD2,ASSFRRGGNTGELF
TRBV4-2,TRBJ2-3,NA,ASSQEHGTQY
TRBV30,TRBJ2-3,NA,AWNPEGGTDTQY
TRBV6-5,TRBJ2-7,TRBD2,ASRSGTSGLYEQY
TRBV11-2,TRBJ2-2,TRBD1,ASSWGQLNTGELF
TRBV2,TRBJ1-6,NA,ASSYRASPLH
TRBV6-1,TRBJ2-1,NA,ASCPNSYNEQF
TRBV7-9,TRBJ1-2,TRBD1,ASRADRGRSSNYGYT
TRBV5-1,TRBJ1-5,TRBD1,ASSLTGAGNQPQH
TRBV7-9,TRBJ2-7,NA,ASSLEREAEQY
TRBV6-1,TRBJ1-1,NA,ASSEQCEAF
TRBV19,TRBJ1-1,TRBD1,ASSTPTGGTTEAF
TRBV5-1,TRBJ2-2,TRBD2,ASSLAGGFTGELF
TRBV30,TRBJ1-1,NA,AWSVRRQDNEAF
TRBV9,TRBJ2-5,NA,ASSVEGGGLVETQY
TRBV19,TRBJ1-4,TRBD1,ASNRDRGKKLF
TRBV5-6,TRBJ2-1,TRBD2,ASTDPPSGSRNEQF
TRBV13,TRBJ2-7,NA,ASSLGLQVYEQY
TRBV23-1,TRBJ2-7,TRBD1,ASSQSGTGDLYEQY
TRBV12-2,TRBJ2-7,NA,ASRSTILRDSSYEQY
TRBV4-1,TRBJ1-1,TRBD1,ASSQNGQGGTEAF
TRBV7-2,TRBJ1-1,NA,ASSFPTGNLNTEAF
TRBV7-6,TRBJ2-7,NA,ASSLADKEQY
TRBV5-5,TRBJ2-5,NA,ASSLEPYPLETQY
TRBV19,TRBJ1-2,NA,ASQGNYGYT
TRBV27,TRBJ2-5,NA,ASSHTQETQY
TRBV30,TRBJ1-1,NA,AWIPRVNTEAF
TRBV6-1,TRBJ2-3,NA,ASSQSTDTQY
TRBV7-8,TRBJ2-3,TRBD2,ASSLGGGQRTDTQY
TRBV7-8,TRBJ2-1,NA,ASSGVLDEQF
TRBV19,TRBJ2-7,NA,ASRPRISSYEQY
TRBV4-1,TRBJ2-5,TRBD2,ASSESSGVQETQY
TRBV18,TRBJ1-5,NA,ASSLVDANQPQH
TRBV7-3,TRBJ2-3,NA,ASSLNTGMRDTQY
TRBV6-5,TRBJ2-1,NA,ASSPWAGSDEQF
TRBV4-2,TRBJ1-2,NA,ASSKEKFYGYT
TRBV19,TRBJ1-2,TRBD1,ASSMTGTGYT
TRBV13,TRBJ2-7,NA,ASSPSPGEGTEQY
TRBV28,TRBJ2-7,TRBD2,ASSSPPSGRAHEQY